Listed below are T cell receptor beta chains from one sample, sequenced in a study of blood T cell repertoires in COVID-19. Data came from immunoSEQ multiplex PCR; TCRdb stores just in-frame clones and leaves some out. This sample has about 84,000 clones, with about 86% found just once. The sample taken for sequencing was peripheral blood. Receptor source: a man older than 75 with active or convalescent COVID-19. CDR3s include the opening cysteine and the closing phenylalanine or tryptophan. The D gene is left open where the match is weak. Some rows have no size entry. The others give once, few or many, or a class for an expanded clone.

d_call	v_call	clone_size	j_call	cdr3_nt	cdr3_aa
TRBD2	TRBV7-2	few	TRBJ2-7	TGTGCCAGCAGCGAAAGGGAGGGAGGCTACGAGCAGTACTTC	CASSEREGGYEQYF
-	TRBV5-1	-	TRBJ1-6	TGCGCCAGCAGCTTGGGGCAGGGAGGGGAATCACCCCTCCACTTT	CASSLGQGGESPLHF
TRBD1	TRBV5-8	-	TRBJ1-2	TGTGCCAGCAGCTCTGGACAGGGGGTCAGGGGCTACACCTTC	CASSSGQGVRGYTF
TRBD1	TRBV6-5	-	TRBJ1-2	TGTGCCAGCAGGGCGTCCCCGGGACAGGGGGACTACACCTTC	CASRASPGQGDYTF
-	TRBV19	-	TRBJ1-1	TGTGCCACGGGGGGGATAATGGGCACTGAAGCTTTCTTT	CATGGIMGTEAFF
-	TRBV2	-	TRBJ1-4	TGTGCCAGCAGTGAAGTTAACAGGGCACTGTTTTTT	CASSEVNRALFF
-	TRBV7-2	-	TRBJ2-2	TGTGCCAGCAGCTTAGCAGGCGGCCTGGATCGGGAGCTGTTTTTT	CASSLAGGLDRELFF
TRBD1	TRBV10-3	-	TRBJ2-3	TGTGCCATCGGGGGGACAGGGGACTTTCATACGCAGTATTTT	CAIGGTGDFHTQYF
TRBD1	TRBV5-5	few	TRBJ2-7	TGTGCCAGCAGCCGGGACAGGTTAAACTCCTACGAGCAGTACTTC	CASSRDRLNSYEQYF
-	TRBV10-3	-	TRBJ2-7	TGTGCCATCAGTGAGACAGCTTACGAGCAGTACTTC	CAISETAYEQYF
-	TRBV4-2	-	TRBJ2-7	TGTGCCAGCAGCCAAGCCCGCCCTCAGGGCTTAGGGGCCTACGAGCAGTACTTC	CASSQARPQGLGAYEQYF
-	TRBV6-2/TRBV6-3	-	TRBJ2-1	TGTGCCAGCAGTTATGTTTTGCGGGGAGGGGGGCAGTTCTTC	CASSYVLRGGGQFF
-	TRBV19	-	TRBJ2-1	TGTGCCAGTAGTCCCAAAACTAGCCGACTCTTCAATGAGCAGTTCTTC	CASSPKTSRLFNEQFF
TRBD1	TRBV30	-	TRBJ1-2	TGTGCCTGGGGGGGACAGCTAGATGGCTACACCTTC	CAWGGQLDGYTF
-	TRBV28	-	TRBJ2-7	TGTGCCAGCAGTTTCTTCTCCGAGCAGTACTTC	CASSFFSEQYF
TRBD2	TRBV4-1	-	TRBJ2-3	TGCGCCAGCAGCCAAGATTGGGCTAGCGGGGACACAGATACGCAGTATTTT	CASSQDWASGDTDTQYF
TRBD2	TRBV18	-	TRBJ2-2	TGTGCCAGCTCACAAGCGGGGGGCCACACCGGGGAGCTGTTTTTT	CASSQAGGHTGELFF
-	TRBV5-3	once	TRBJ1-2	TGTGCCAGAAGCTTGAGCCGCATTGACTATGGCTACACCTTC	CARSLSRIDYGYTF
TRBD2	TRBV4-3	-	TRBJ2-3	TGCGCCAGCAGCCAAGATAAGACTAGCGGGAGCACAGATACGCAGTATTTT	CASSQDKTSGSTDTQYF
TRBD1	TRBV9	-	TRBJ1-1	TGTGCCAGCAGCTTCACGAGCGGGACAGGGTTCGCTGAAGCTTTCTTT	CASSFTSGTGFAEAFF
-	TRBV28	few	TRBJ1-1	TGTGCCAGCACGGGGTTAAGAGAAGCTTTCTTT	CASTGLREAFF
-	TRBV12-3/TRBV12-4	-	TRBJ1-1	TGTGCCAGCAGTCCCAGACCCGGGACAGAAGCTTTCTTT	CASSPRPGTEAFF
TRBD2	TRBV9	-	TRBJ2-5	TGTGCCAGCAGCGTAGATAATAGCGGGTCTGAGACCCAGTACTTC	CASSVDNSGSETQYF
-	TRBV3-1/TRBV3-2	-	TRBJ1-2	TGTGCCAGCAGCCAATCGTACAGGGAAGACTACACCTTC	CASSQSYREDYTF
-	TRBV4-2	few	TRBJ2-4	TGTGCCAGCAGCCAGGTCCGGGGGATTAAAAACATTCAGTACTTC	CASSQVRGIKNIQYF
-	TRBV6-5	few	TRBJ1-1	TGTGGTTTGGGCGTTGGACATGATATACCCGCTTTCTTT	CGLGVGHDIPAFF
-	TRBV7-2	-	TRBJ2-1	TGTGCCAGCAGCTTAGGTTCCCCGTACAATGAGCAGTTCTTC	CASSLGSPYNEQFF
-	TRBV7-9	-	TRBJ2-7	TGTGCCAGCAGCTTAGTTTCGGACGAGCAGTACTTC	CASSLVSDEQYF
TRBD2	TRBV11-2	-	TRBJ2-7	TGTGCCAGCAGCTTACCGCGGAGCGGGAATTACGAGCAGTACTTC	CASSLPRSGNYEQYF
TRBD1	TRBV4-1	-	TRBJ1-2	TGCGCCAGCAGCCGCCTAGGGGTAGGGGGCCTACGATATGGCTACACCTTC	CASSRLGVGGLRYGYTF
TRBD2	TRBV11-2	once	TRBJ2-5	TGTGCCAGCAGCCTATTTCTAGCGGGGGGCGGGGAGACCCAGTACTTC	CASSLFLAGGGETQYF
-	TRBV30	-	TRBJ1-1	TGTGCCTGGAGCGCGGTCCGGTCGGCGAACACTGAAGCTTTCTTT	CAWSAVRSANTEAFF
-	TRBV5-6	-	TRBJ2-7	TGTGCCAGCAGCTTGGTGGCGGGAAGAAGGGACGAGCAGTACTTC	CASSLVAGRRDEQYF
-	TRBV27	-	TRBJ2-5	TGTGCCAGCAGCCGGGACTACCAAGAGACCCAGTACTTC	CASSRDYQETQYF
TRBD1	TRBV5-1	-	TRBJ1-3	TGCGCCAGCAGCCGGGGGGGACAGAGCTCTGGAAACACCATATATTTT	CASSRGGQSSGNTIYF